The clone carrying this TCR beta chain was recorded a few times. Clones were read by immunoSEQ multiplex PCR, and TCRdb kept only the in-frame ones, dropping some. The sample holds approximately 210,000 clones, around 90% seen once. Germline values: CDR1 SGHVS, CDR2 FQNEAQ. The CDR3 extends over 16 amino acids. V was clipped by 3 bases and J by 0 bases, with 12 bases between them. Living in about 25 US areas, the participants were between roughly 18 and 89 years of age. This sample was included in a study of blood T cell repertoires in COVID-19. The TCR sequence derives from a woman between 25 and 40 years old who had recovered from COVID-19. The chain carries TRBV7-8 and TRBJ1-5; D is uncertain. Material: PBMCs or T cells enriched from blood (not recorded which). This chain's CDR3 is CASSFFEGSSNQPQHF. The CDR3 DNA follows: TGTGCCAGCAGCTTTTTTGAGGGCTCTAGCAATCAGCCCCAGCATTTT.